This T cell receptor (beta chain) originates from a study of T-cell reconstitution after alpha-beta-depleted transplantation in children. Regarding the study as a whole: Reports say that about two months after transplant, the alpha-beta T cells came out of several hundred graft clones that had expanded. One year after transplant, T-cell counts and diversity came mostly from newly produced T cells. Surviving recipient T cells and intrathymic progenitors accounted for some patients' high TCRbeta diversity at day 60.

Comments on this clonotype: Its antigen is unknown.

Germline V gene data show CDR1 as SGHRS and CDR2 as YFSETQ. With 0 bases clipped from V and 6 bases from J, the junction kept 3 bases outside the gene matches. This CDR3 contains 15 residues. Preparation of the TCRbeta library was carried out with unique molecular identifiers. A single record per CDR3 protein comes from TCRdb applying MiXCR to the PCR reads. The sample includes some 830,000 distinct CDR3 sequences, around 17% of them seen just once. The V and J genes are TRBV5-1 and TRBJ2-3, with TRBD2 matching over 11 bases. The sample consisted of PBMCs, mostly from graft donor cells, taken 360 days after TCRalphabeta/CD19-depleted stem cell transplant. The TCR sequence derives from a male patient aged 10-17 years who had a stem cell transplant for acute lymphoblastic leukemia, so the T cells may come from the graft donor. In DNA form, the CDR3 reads TGCGCCAGCAGCTTGGTGTCTAGCGGGAGGGATACGCAGTATTTT. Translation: CASSLVSSGRDTQYF.